This T cell receptor (beta chain) was observed in a study of blood T cell repertoires in COVID-19. In the original workflow: Reference gene primer amplification in the assay estimated nucleated cell counts. TCRdb's copy holds only in-frame clones and misses some; the assay was immunoSEQ multiplex PCR. V, J and clone size reflect that table, while D and trimming were determined from the DNA. This sample has approximately 360,000 clones, with approximately 90% found just once. Participants were aged 18 to 89 years from approximately 24 US areas. What was sequenced was PBMCs or T cells enriched from blood (not recorded which). The receptor was isolated from a woman aged 25-40 years with acute COVID-19.

CDR3 in DNA: TGTGCCAGCTCACCCACGACAGGGGGCTATCCATCTCAGCCCCAGCATTTT. Translated, it gives CASSPTTGGYPSQPQHF. The chain joins TRBV18 to TRBJ1-5; 10 nucleotides match TRBD1. The CDR3 consists of 17 residues. Germline assignment: CDR1 KGHSH and CDR2 LQKENI. The V and J ends lost 3 bases and 6 bases, in that order; junction bases with no gene match: 11.